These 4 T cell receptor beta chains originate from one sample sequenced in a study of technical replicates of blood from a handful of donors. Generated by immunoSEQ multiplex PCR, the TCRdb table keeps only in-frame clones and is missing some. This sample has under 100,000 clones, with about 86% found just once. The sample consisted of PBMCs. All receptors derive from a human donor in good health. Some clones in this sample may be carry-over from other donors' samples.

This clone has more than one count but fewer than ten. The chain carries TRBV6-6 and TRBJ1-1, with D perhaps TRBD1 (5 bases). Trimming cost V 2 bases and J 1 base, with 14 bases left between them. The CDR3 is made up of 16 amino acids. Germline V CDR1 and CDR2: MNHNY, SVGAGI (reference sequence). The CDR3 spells CASSYDPGVRNTEAFF. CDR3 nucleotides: TGTGCCAGCAGTTACGACCCGGGGGTTAGGAACACTGAAGCTTTCTTT.

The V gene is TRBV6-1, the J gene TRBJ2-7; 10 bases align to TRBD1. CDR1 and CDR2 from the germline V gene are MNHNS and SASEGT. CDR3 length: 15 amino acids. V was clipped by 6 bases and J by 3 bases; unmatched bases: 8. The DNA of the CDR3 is TGTGCCAGCAGCCAACCTGGGACAGGGGTCTACGAGCAGTACTTC. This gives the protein CASSQPGTGVYEQYF.

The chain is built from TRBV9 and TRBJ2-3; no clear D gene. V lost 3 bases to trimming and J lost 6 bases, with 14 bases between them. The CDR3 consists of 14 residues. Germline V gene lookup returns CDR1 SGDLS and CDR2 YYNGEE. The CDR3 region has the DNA TGTGCCAGCAGCGACACGTACACCCCGGATACGCAGTATTTT. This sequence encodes CASSDTYTPDTQYF.

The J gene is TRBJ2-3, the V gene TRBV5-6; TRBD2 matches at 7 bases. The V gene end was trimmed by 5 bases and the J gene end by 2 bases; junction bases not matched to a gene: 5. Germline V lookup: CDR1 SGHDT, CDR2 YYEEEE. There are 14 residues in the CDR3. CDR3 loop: CASRGSGDTDTQYF. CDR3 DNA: TGTGCCAGCAGGGGGAGCGGGGACACAGATACGCAGTATTTT.